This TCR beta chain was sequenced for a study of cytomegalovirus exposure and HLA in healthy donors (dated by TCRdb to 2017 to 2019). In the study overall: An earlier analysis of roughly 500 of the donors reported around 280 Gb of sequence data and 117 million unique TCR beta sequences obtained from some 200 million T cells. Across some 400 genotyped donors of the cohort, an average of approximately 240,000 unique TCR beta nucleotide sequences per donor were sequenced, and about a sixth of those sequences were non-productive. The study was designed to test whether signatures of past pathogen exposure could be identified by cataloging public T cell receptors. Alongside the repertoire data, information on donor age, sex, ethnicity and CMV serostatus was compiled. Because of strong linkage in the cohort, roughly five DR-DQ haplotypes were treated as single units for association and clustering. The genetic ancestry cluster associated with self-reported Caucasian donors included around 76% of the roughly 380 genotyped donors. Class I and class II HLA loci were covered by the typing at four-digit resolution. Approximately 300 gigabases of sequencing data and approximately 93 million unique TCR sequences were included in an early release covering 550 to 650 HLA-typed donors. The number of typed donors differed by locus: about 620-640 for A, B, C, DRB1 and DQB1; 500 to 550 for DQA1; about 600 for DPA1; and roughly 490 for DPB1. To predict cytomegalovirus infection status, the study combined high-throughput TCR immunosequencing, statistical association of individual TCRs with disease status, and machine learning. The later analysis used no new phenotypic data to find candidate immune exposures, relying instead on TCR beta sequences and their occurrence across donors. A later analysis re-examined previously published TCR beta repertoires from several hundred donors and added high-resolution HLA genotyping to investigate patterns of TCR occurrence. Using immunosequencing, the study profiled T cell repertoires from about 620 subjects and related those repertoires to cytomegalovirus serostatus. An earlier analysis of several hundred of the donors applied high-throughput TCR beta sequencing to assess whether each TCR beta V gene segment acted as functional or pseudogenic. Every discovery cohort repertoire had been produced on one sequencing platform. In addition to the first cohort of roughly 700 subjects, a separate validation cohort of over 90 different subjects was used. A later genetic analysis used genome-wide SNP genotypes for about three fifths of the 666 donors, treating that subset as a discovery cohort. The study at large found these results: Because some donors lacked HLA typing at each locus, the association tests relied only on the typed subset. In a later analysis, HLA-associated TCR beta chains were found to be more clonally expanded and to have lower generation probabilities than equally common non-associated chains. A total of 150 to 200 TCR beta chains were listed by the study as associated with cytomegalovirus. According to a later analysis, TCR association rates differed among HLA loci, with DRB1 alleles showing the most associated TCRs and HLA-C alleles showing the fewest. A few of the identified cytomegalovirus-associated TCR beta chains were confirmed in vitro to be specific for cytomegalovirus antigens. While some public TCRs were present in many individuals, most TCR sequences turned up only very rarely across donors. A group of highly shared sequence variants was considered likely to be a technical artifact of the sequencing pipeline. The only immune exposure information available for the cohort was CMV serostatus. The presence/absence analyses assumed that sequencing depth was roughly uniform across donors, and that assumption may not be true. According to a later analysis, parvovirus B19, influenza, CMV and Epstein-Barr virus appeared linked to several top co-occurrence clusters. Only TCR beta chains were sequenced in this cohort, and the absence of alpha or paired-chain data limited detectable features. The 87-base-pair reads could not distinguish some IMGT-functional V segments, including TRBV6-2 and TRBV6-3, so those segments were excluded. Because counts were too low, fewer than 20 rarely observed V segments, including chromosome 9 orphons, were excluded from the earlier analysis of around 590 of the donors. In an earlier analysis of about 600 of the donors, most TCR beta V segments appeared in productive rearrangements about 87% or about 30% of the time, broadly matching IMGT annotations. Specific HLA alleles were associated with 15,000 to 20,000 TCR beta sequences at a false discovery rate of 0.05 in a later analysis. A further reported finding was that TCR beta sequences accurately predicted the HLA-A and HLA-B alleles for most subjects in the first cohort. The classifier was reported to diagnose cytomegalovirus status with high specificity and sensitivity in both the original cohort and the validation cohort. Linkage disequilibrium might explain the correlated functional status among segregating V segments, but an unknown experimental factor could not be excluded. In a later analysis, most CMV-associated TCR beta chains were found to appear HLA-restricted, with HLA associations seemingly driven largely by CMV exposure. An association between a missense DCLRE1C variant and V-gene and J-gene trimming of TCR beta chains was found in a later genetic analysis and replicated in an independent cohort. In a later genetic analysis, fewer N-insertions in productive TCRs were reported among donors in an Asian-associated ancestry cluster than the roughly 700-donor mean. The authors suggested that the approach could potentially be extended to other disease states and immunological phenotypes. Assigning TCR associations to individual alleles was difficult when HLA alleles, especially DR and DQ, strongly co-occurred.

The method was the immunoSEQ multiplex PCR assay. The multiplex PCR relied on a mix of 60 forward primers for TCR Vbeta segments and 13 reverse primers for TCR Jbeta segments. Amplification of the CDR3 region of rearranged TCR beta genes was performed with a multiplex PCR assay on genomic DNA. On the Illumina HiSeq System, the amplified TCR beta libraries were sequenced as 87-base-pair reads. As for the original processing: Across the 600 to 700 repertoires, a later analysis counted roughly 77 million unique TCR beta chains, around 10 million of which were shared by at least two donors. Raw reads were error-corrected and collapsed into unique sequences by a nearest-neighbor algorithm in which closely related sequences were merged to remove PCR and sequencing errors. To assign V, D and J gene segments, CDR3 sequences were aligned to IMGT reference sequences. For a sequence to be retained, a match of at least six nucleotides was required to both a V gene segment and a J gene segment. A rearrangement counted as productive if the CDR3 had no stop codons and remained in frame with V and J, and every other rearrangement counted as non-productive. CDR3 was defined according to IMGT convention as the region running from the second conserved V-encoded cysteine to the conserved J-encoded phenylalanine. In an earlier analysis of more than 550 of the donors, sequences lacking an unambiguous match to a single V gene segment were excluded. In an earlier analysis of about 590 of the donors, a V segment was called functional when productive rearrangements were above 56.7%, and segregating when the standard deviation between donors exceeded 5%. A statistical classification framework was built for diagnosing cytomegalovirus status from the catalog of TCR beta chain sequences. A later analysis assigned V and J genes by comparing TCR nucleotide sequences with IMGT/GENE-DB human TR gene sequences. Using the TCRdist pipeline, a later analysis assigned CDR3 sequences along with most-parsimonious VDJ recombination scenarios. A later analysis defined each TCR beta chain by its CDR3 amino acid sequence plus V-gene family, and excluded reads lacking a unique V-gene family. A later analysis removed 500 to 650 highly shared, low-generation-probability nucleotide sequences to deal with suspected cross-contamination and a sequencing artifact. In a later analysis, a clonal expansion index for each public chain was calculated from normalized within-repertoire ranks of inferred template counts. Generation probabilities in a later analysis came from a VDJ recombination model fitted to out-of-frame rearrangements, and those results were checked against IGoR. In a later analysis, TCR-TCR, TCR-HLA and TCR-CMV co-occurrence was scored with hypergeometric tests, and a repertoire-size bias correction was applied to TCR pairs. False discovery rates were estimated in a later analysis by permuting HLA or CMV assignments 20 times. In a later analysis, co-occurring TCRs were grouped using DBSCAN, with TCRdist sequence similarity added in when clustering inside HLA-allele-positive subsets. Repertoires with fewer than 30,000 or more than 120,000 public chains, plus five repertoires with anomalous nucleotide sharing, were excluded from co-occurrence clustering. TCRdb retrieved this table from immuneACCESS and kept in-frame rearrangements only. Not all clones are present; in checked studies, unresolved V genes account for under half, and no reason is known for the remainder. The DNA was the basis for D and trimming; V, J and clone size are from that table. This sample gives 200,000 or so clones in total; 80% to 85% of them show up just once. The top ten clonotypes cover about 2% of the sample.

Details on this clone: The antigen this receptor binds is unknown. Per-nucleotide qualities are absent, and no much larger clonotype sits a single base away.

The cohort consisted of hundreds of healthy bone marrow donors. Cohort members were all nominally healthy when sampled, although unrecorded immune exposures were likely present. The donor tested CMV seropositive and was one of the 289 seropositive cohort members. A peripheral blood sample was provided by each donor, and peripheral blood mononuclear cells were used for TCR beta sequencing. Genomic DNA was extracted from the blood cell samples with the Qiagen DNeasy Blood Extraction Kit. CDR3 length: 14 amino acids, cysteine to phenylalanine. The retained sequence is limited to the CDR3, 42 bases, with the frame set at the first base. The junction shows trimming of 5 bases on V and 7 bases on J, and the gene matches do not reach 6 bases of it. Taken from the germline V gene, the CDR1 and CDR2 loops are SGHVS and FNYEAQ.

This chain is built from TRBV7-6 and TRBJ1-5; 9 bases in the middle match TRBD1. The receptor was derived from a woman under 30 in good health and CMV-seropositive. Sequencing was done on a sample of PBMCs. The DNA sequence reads TGTGCCAGCAGCCCCCAGACAGGGGGACAGCCCCAGCATTTT. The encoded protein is CASSPQTGGQPQHF.